The 31 T cell receptor beta chains given below trace back to one sample, sequenced in a study of shared clonotypes between healthy human individuals (dated by TCRdb to between 2020 and 2021). Libraries were prepared through the immunoSEQ multiplex PCR assay. TCRdb stores this immuneACCESS table with in-frame sequences only. Part of the clones is absent; in the studies checked, under half of the shortfall reflects unresolved V genes, and no reason is known for the rest. The sample includes about 1.1 million clones, with around 82% observed a single time. Under 0.65% of the sample is taken by the ten largest. Sequenced sample: memory CD4+ T cells from PBMCs. This specimen's cell subset or site label, per the study, means: CD45RA-negative fraction. The source of these receptors is a man younger than 35 in good health. Some clones in this sample may be carry-over from other donors' samples.

The chain uses TRBV6-1 and TRBJ2-3; 9 bases line up with TRBD1. V dropped 4 bases and J dropped 1; count of bases not matched to a gene: 0. CDR1 MNHNS and CDR2 SASEGT come from the germline V gene. This CDR3 region has 14 residues. The CDR3 DNA sequence: TGTGCCAGCAGTGGGACAGGGGGCACAGATACGCAGTATTTT. The encoded protein is CASSGTGGTDTQYF.

This clone was counted only a few times. The chain recombines TRBV19 with TRBJ2-7; D unclear. The V end was cut by 3 bases, the J end by 6 bases, with 6 bases between. The CDR3 contains 11 residues. CDR1 LNHDA and CDR2 SQIVND come from the germline V gene (reference sequence). CDR3 coding DNA: TGTGCCAGTAGTATGTACGGCGAGCAGTACTTC. Translation: CASSMYGEQYF.

The rearrangement joins TRBV7-9 to TRBJ2-1; 7 bases align to TRBD2. In germline, CDR1 is SEHNR, CDR2 FQNEAQ (reference sequence). With 5 bases clipped from V and 3 bases from J, the junction kept 7 bases outside the gene matches. The CDR3 sequence is 15 residues long. CDR3: CASSTPGGSYNEQFF. CDR3 DNA: TGTGCCAGCAGCACCCCGGGCGGGAGCTACAATGAGCAGTTCTTC.

The V and J genes are TRBV4-1 and TRBJ2-4; 8 bases fit TRBD1. The CDR3 is 15 amino acids. In germline, CDR1 is MGHRA, CDR2 YSYEKL. Trimming took 4 bases from V and 4 from J; bases not matched to a gene: 6. The CDR3 DNA reads as TGCGCCAGCAGCCCCGGGCGACAGGGGAAAAACATTCAGTACTTC. As protein: CASSPGRQGKNIQYF.

The V gene is TRBV5-4, the J gene TRBJ2-3; 10 positions match TRBD2. This CDR3 comprises 16 residues. Germline V lookup: CDR1 SGHNT, CDR2 YYREEE (reference sequence). V dropped 4 bases and J dropped 5; count of bases not matched to a gene: 10. CDR3 sequence: CASSEKAGGPVDTQYF. The CDR3, as DNA: TGTGCCAGCAGCGAAAAAGCGGGAGGGCCGGTAGATACGCAGTATTTT.

The CDR3 nucleotides are TGTGCCAGTAGTCGACAGCAGCTCACCGGGGAGCTGTTTTTT. Its translation: CASSRQQLTGELFF. The chain couples TRBV19 to TRBJ2-2, with a weak D call TRBD1 (5 bases). V was pared by 5 bases and J by 4 bases, with 11 bases between. This CDR3 has 14 amino acids. Germline CDR1 and CDR2: LNHDA and SQIVND (reference sequence). The entire variable domain, with the rest obtained from reference TRBV19 and TRBJ2-2, is as follows: DGGITQSPKYLFRKEGQNVTLSCEQNLNHDAMYWYRQDPGQGLRLIYYSQIVNDFQKGDIAEGYSVSREKKESFPLTVTSAQKNPTAFYLCASSRQQLTGELFFGEGSRLTVL.

The gene calls are TRBV18 and TRBJ2-7; D gene uncertain. CDR3 size: 12 residues. Trimming left V 4 bases short and J 7 bases short, with 11 bases between. CDR1 is KGHSH, CDR2 LQKENI, per germline. The CDR3 DNA sequence: TGTGCCAGCTCACTCTCAGTAACAGAGCAGTACTTC. Its translation is CASSLSVTEQYF.

This clone has just a few counts. This rearrangement joins TRBV2 to TRBJ1-1; no reliable D call. This CDR3 is built from 13 residues. Trimming pared 4 bases from V and 5 bases from J, leaving 11 bases between. Germline assignment: CDR1 SNHLY and CDR2 FYNNEI. As DNA, the CDR3 is TGTGCCAGCAGTGTAACTTACAGAACTGAAGCTTTCTTT. As protein: CASSVTYRTEAFF.

This clone appeared a single time. The rearrangement links TRBV4-3 to TRBJ2-3; D not certain. Trimming pared 0 bases from V and 3 bases from J, leaving 7 bases between. Germline values: CDR1 LGHNA, CDR2 YSLEER. The length of the CDR3 is 14 residues. DNA for the CDR3: TGCGCCAGCAGCCAAGAAGTTAGGACAGATACGCAGTATTTT. Translated, it gives CASSQEVRTDTQYF.

This clone came up once. J is TRBJ2-1 and V is TRBV7-2; D is perhaps TRBD2 (7 bases). Germline CDR1 reads SGHTA; CDR2 reads FQGNSA. The V end was cut by 0 bases, the J end by 7 bases, with 13 bases between. This CDR3 region has 15 residues. The CDR3 nucleotides read TGTGCCAGCAGCTTAGCGCGGGGAGGGGGTAATGAGCAGTTCTTC. It is translated as CASSLARGGGNEQFF.

The chain couples TRBV18 to TRBJ2-6; D is ambiguous. Germline values: CDR1 KGHSH, CDR2 LQKENI. V was trimmed by 4 bases and J by 0 bases, leaving 7 bases between them. The CDR3 spans 15 residues. This CDR3 reads CASSQQSSGANVLTF. As DNA, the CDR3 is TGTGCCAGCTCACAACAGAGCTCTGGGGCCAACGTCCTGACTTTC.

This clone was counted between two and nine times. The V and J genes are TRBV14 and TRBJ1-1; unclear D gene. Trimming left V 3 bases short and J 4 bases short, with 9 bases between. This CDR3 is 13 amino acids long. Germline assignment: CDR1 SGHDN and CDR2 FVKESK. The CDR3 DNA is TGTGCCAGCAGCCAGGGTTGGAGCACTGAAGCTTTCTTT. This codes for CASSQGWSTEAFF.

V usage is TRBV4-1 and J usage is TRBJ2-3; either TRBD1 or TRBD2 may fit D (6 bases each). The CDR3 loop spans 17 amino acids. In germline, CDR1 is MGHRA, CDR2 YSYEKL. V lost 1 base to trimming and J lost 2 bases, with 16 bases between them. The CDR3 region is CASSQVRGLSVTDTQYF. The CDR3 DNA follows: TGCGCCAGCAGCCAAGTTCGGGGGCTATCCGTCACAGATACGCAGTATTTT.

Ten or more counts support this clone. V is TRBV5-4 and J is TRBJ2-3; 11 nucleotides match TRBD2. The CDR3 is 18 amino acids. V lost 0 bases, J lost 6 bases, and 12 bases stayed unmatched. The germline CDR1 and CDR2 sequences are SGHNT and YYREEE (reference sequence). The CDR3 bases are TGTGCCAGCAGCTTGGCACTAGCGGGAGTCGGTTTCTTCGATACGCAGTATTTT. As protein: CASSLALAGVGFFDTQYF.

The chain couples TRBV10-1 to TRBJ1-1, with unresolved D. This CDR3 region has 13 residues. CDR1 is WNHNN and CDR2 is SYGVQD in the germline V gene (reference sequence). With 8 bases removed from V and 3 bases from J, the gap between germline ends came to 13 bases. The DNA for the CDR3 is TGCGCCAGCCGGGAGTCCGGGGACACTGAAGCTTTCTTT. Translation: CASRESGDTEAFF.

Of note for this clone: Since a much larger clone is just one base distant, this may be a read error. This sequence joins TRBV28 and TRBJ2-7, with 9 nucleotides matching TRBD2. CDR1 and CDR2 (germline): MDHEN, SYDVKM. The CDR3 contains 14 residues. V trimming: 5 bases; J trimming: 5 bases; junction bases outside the gene matches: 7. As DNA, the CDR3 is TGTGCCAGCAGTCATAGCGGGAGTTTCAACGAGCAGTACTTC. The encoded protein is CASSHSGSFNEQYF.

This chain connects TRBV15 to TRBJ1-2; 11 bases line up with TRBD1. Germline CDR1 is LNHNV and CDR2 is YYDKDF (reference sequence). CDR3 length: 15 amino acids. V gave up 1 base and J gave up 2 bases; unmatched junction bases: 0. CDR3 sequence reads: CATSRGTGGNYGYTF. The CDR3 coding sequence is TGTGCCACCAGCAGAGGGACAGGGGGCAACTATGGCTACACCTTC. The variable domain in full, completed from reference TRBV15 and TRBJ1-2, reads DAMVIQNPRYQVTQFGKPVTLSCSQTLNHNVMYWYQQKSSQAPKLLFHYYDKDFNNEADTPDNFQSRRPNTSFCFLDIRSPGLGDTAMYLCATSRGTGGNYGYTFGSGTRLTVV.

The chain employs TRBV21-1 and TRBJ2-7; the D segment call TRBD2 is taken from the table without a DNA check. TRBV21-1 is a recognized pseudogene. The CDR3 loop spans 15 amino acids. The CDR3 sequence: CASSPPRESSYEQYF. The CDR3 DNA is TGTGCCAGCAGCCCCCCCCGGGAGAGCTCCTACGAGCAGTACTTC.

At least ten counts were recorded for this clone. V is TRBV7-9 and J is TRBJ1-3, with TRBD1 matching 10 bases. The CDR3 consists of 17 residues. The J segment lost 0 bases and the V segment lost 2 bases, leaving 4 bases of the junction unmatched. Germline V gene sequence: CDR1 SEHNR, CDR2 FQNEAQ (reference sequence). DNA of the CDR3: TGTGCCAGCAGCTTAAGGGGACAGGGGAGCTCTGGAAACACCATATATTTT. Translated: CASSLRGQGSSGNTIYF.

This clone was seen just once. The CDR3 region is CASSSGGRATGELFF. Here the CDR3 DNA reads TGTGCCAGCAGTTCGGGGGGGCGGGCCACCGGGGAGCTGTTTTTT. The chain links TRBV28 to TRBJ2-2; TRBD2 matches 8 bases. The CDR3 has 15 residues. J lost 4 bases, V lost 4 bases, and 5 bases had no gene match. Germline lookup yields CDR1 MDHEN and CDR2 SYDVKM.

V gene TRBV25-1 combines with J gene TRBJ1-1; no reliable D call. Between the trimmed V and J ends, which lost 4 bases and 3 bases, there was a span of 12 bases. This CDR3 is 14 amino acids long. Germline V gives CDR1 MGHDK, CDR2 SYGVNS. CDR3 sequence (DNA): TGTGCCAGCAGTGTGGCAGGAAGGGACACTGAAGCTTTCTTT. Amino acid sequence: CASSVAGRDTEAFF.

This clone was observed many times. This sequence joins TRBV21-1 and TRBJ1-3. TRBV21-1 is a pseudogene segment. The CDR3 is 14 residues long. The CDR3 loop reads CASSGSHGGNTIYF. DNA for the CDR3: TGTGCCAGCAGCGGATCTCATGGTGGAAACACCATATATTTT.

This chain connects TRBV4-1 to TRBJ2-1, with TRBD2 identical over 10 bases. The CDR3 spans 17 residues. Trimming took 2 bases from V and 6 from J; bases not matched to a gene: 10. Germline-derived CDR1 and CDR2 are MGHRA and YSYEKL. As DNA, the CDR3 is TGCGCCAGCAGCCAAAGCCCTCCTAGCGGGAGAAGCAATGAGCAGTTCTTC. This gives the protein CASSQSPPSGRSNEQFF.

This chain joins TRBV4-2 and TRBJ2-7; D tentatively fits TRBD1 or TRBD2 (6 bases each). From germline, CDR1 is LGHNA and CDR2 YNFKEQ. The ends were cut back, 2 bases at V and 2 bases at J, with 16 bases in the middle. This CDR3 comprises 16 residues. The CDR3: CASSQLFLEGAYEQYF. The CDR3, as DNA: TGTGCCAGCAGCCAATTATTCTTGGAGGGGGCCTACGAGCAGTACTTC.

V gene TRBV6-1 combines with J gene TRBJ1-2; 8 nucleotides align to TRBD1. CDR1 and CDR2 from the germline V gene are MNHNS and SASEGT. Trimming at V came to 6 bases and at J to 3 bases, leaving 9 bases not matched to a gene. The CDR3 totals 15 residues. The CDR3 sequence is CASRGQGGMDYGYTF. CDR3 sequence (DNA): TGTGCCAGCAGAGGACAGGGAGGAATGGACTATGGCTACACCTTC.

This clone was counted at least ten times. The chain has TRBV30 and TRBJ1-2; a possible D gene is TRBD1 (5 bases). This CDR3 region has 14 residues. With 0 bases removed from V and 4 bases from J, the gap between germline ends came to 12 bases. Per the germline V gene, CDR1 is GTSNPN and CDR2 is SVGIG (reference sequence). Written as DNA, the CDR3 is TGTGCCTGGAGTGTAGGGGAAGGTCCCTATGGCTACACCTTC. It is translated as CAWSVGEGPYGYTF.

The J gene is TRBJ1-2, the V gene TRBV10-3, with D hard to call. The CDR3 length is 14 residues. Germline CDR1 and CDR2: ENHRY and SYGVKD. The ends were cut back, 0 bases at V and 3 bases at J, with 8 bases in the middle. For the CDR3, the DNA is TGTGCCATCAGTGAGTCGAACGTTTACTATGGCTACACCTTC. This codes for CAISESNVYYGYTF.

The chain joins TRBV5-1 to TRBJ1-1; possible D gene TRBD1, 5 bases. The CDR3 consists of 14 residues. Germline V gene lookup returns CDR1 SGHRS and CDR2 YFSETQ. V was pared by 4 bases and J by 4 bases, with 14 bases between. CDR3 amino acids: CASSQGGAGTEAFF. As DNA, the CDR3 is TGCGCCAGCAGCCAGGGAGGGGCGGGCACTGAAGCTTTCTTT.

This clone was seen more than once but under ten times. This chain joins TRBV18 and TRBJ2-7, with 9 bases matching TRBD1. The CDR3 spans 15 residues. Germline CDR1 and CDR2: KGHSH and LQKENI. After removal of 4 bases from V and 4 bases from J, the junction contained 8 bases not matched to a gene. CDR3 region: CASSLRTGAEYEQYF. The DNA for the CDR3 is TGTGCCAGCTCACTAAGGACAGGGGCCGAGTACGAGCAGTACTTC.

The genes are TRBV14 and TRBJ1-6, with D possibly being TRBD1 (5 bases). From germline, CDR1 is SGHDN and CDR2 FVKESK. This CDR3 contains 14 residues. V lost 4 bases to trimming and J lost 10 bases, with 14 bases between them. In DNA, the CDR3 is TGTGCCAGCAGCCCCTGGGACGCATCATCACCCCTCCACTTT. Protein sequence: CASSPWDASSPLHF. The whole variable domain, remainder taken from reference TRBV14 and TRBJ1-6, is EAGVTQFPSHSVIEKGQTVTLRCDPISGHDNLYWYRRVMGKEIKFLLHFVKESKQDESGMPNNRFLAERTGGTYSTLKVQPAELEDSGVYFCASSPWDASSPLHFGNGTRLTVT.

This clone was seen once. This chain uses TRBV29-1 with TRBJ1-2; D is undetermined. The CDR3 has 12 residues. Germline values: CDR1 SQVTM, CDR2 ANQGSEA. V gave up 6 bases and J gave up 4 bases, with 12 bases separating them. The CDR3 DNA follows: TGCAGCGTCGGAGACCCCTCCTATGGCTACACCTTC. It encodes CSVGDPSYGYTF.